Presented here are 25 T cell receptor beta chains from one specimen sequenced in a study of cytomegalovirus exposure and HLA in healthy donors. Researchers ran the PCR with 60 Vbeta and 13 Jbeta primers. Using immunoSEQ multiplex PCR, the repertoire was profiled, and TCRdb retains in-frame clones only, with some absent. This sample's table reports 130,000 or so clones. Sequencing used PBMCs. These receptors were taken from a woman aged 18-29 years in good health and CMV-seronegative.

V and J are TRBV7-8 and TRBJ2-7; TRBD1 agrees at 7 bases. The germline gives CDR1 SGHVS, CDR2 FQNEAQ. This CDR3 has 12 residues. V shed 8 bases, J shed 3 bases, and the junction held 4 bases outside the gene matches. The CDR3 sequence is CASGTAFYEQYF. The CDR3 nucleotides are TGTGCCAGCGGGACAGCATTCTACGAGCAGTACTTC.

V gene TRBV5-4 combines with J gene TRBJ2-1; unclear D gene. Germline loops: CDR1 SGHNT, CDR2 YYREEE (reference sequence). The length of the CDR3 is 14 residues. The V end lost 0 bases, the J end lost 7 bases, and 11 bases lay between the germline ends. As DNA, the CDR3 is TGTGCCAGCAGCTTGGGACTGGCGAGGAATGAGCAGTTCTTC. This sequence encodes CASSLGLARNEQFF.

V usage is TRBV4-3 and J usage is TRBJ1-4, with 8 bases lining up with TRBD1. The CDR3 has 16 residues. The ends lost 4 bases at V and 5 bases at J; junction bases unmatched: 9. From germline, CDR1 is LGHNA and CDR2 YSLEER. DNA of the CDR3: TGCGCCAGCAGCCCCAGGGGGCCAGGGGAGAATGAAAAACTGTTTTTT. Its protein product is CASSPRGPGENEKLFF.

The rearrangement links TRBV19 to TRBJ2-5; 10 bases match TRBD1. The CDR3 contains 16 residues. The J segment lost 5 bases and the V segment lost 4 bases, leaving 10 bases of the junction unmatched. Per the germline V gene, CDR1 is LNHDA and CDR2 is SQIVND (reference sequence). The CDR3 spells CASSSPGQGSGETQYF. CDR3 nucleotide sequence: TGTGCCAGTAGTAGCCCGGGACAGGGGTCTGGGGAGACCCAGTACTTC.

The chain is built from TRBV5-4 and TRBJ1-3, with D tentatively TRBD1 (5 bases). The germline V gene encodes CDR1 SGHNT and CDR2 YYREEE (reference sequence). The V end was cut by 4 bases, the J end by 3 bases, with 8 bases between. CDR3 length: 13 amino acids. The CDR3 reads CASSRGFGNTIYF. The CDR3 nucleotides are TGTGCCAGCAGCCGGGGGTTTGGAAACACCATATATTTT.

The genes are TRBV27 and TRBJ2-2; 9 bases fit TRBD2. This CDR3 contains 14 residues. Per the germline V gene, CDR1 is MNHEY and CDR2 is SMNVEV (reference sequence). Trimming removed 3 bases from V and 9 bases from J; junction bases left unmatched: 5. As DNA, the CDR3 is TGTGCCAGCAGTTTGGGGACTAGCCGCCGGGAGCTGTTTTTT. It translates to CASSLGTSRRELFF.

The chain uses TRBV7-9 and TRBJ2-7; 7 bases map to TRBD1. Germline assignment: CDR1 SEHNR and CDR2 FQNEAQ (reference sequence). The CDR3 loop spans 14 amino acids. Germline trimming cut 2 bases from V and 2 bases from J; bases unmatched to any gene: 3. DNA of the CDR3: TGTGCCAGCAGCTTATCAGGGACAGCCTACGAGCAGTACTTC. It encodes CASSLSGTAYEQYF.

The CDR3 here is CAWDKGAVEKLFF. DNA of the CDR3: TGTGCCTGGGATAAGGGGGCGGTAGAAAAACTGTTTTTT. The V gene is TRBV30, the J gene TRBJ1-4; 7 nucleotides agree with TRBD1. With V trimmed by 5 bases and J by 8 bases, 8 bases remained unmatched. Per the germline V gene, CDR1 is GTSNPN and CDR2 is SVGIG (reference sequence). This CDR3 is built from 13 residues.

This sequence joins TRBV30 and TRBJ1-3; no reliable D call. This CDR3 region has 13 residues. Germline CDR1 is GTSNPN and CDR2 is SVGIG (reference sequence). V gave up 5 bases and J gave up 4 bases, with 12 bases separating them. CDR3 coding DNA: TGTGCCTGGGACCCCTCGGGGGGAAACACCATATATTTT. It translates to CAWDPSGGNTIYF.

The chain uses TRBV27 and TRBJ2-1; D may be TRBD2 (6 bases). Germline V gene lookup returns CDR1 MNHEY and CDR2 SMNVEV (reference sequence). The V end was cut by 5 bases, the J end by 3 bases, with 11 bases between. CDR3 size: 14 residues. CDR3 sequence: CASSVVSGYNEQFF. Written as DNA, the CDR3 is TGTGCCAGCAGTGTGGTTAGCGGCTACAATGAGCAGTTCTTC.

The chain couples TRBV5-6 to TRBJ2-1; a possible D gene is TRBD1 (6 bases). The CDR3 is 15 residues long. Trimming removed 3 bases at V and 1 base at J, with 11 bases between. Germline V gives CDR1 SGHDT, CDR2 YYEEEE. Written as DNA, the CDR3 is TGTGCCAGCAGCTCCGGGACACAGTCCTACAATGAGCAGTTCTTC. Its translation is CASSSGTQSYNEQFF.

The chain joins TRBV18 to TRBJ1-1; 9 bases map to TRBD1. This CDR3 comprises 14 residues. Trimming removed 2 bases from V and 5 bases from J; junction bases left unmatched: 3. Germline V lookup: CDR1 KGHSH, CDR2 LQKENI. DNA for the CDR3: TGTGCCAGCTCACCAGGACAGGGGCGAACTGAAGCTTTCTTT. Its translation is CASSPGQGRTEAFF.

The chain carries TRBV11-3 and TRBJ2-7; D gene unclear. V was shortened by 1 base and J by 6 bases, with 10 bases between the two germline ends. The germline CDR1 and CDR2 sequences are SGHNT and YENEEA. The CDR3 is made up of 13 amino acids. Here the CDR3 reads CASSLGTGREQYF. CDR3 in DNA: TGTGCCAGCAGCTTAGGTACGGGTCGCGAGCAGTACTTC.

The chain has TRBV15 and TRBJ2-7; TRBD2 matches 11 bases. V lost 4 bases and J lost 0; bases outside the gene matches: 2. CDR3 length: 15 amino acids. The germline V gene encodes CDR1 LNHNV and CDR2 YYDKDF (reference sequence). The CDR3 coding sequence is TGTGCCACCAGCAAAGGGACTAGCGGCTCCTACGAGCAGTACTTC. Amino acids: CATSKGTSGSYEQYF.

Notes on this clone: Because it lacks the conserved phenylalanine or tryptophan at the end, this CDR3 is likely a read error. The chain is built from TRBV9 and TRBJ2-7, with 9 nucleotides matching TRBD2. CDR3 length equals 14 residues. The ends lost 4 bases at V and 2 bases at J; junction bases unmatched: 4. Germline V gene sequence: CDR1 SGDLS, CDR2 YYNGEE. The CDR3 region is CASSPGLATYEQYC. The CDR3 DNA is TGTGCCAGCAGCCCGGGACTAGCTACCTACGAGCAGTACTGC.

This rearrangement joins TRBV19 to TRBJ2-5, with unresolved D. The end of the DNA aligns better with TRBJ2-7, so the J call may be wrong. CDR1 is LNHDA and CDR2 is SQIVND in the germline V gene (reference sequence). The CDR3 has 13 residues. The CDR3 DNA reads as TGTGCCAGTAGTATCTCCCTCGAATACGAGCAGTACTTC. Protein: CASSISLEYEQYF.

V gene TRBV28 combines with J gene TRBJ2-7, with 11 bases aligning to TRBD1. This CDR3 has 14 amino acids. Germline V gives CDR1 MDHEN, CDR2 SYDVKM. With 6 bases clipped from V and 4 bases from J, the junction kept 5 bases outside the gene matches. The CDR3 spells CASRGTGGLYEQYV. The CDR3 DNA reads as TGTGCCAGCAGAGGGACAGGGGGGCTTTACGAGCAGTACGTC.

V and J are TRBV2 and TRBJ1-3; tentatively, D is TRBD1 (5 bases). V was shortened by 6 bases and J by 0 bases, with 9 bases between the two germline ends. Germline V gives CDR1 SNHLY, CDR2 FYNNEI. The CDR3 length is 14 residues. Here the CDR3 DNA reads TGTGCCAGCAGGCCGGGGGGCTCTGGAAACACCATATATTTT. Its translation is CASRPGGSGNTIYF.

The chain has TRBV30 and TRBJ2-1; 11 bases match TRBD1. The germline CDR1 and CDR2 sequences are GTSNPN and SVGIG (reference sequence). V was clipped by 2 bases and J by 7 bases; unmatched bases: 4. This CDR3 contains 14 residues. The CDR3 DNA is TGTGCCTGGAGTACCGGGACAGGGGGAAATGAGCAGTTCTTC. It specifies CAWSTGTGGNEQFF.

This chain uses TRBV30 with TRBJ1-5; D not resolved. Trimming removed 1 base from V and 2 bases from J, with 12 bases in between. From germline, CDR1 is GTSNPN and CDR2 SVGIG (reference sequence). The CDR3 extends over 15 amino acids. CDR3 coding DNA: TGTGCCTGGAGTGCGGGGAACCTTGGCAATCAGCCCCAGCATTTT. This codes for CAWSAGNLGNQPQHF.

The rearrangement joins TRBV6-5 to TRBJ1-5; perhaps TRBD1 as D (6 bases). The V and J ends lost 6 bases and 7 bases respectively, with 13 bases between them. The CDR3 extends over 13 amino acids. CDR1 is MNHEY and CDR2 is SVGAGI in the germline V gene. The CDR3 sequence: CASRPGVRQPQHF. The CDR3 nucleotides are TGTGCCAGCAGACCAGGGGTTCGGCAGCCCCAGCATTTT.

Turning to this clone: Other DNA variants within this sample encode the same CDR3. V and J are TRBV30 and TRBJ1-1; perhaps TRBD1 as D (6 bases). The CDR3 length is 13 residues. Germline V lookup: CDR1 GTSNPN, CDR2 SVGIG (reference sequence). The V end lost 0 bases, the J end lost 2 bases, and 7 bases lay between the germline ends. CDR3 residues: CAWSVQGNTEAFF. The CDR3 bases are TGTGCCTGGAGTGTACAGGGAAACACTGAAGCTTTCTTT. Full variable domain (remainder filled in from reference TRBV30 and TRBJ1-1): SQTIHQWPATLVQPVGSPLSLECTVEGTSNPNLYWYRQAAGRGLQLLFYSVGIGQISSEVPQNLSASRPQDRQFILSSKKLLLSDSGFYLCAWSVQGNTEAFFGQGTRLTVV.

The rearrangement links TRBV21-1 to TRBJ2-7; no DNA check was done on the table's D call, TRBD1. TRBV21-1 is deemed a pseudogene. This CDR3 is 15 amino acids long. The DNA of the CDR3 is TGTGCCAGCAGCAACGCCGGGGACAGGTCGAACGAGCAGTACGTC. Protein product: CASSNAGDRSNEQYV.

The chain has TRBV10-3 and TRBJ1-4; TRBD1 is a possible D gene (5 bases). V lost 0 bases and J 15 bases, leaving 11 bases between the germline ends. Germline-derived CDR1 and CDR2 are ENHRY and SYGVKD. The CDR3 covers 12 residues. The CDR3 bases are TGTGCCATCAGTGAGTCGGGGCCAGTAGTGTTTTTT. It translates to CAISESGPVVFF.

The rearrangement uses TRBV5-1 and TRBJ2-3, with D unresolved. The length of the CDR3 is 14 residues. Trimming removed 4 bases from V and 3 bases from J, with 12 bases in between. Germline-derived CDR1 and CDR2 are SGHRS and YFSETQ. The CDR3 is CASSPSDETDTQYF. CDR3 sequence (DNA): TGCGCCAGCAGCCCGAGCGACGAGACAGATACGCAGTATTTT.